This T cell receptor (beta chain) came from a study of shared clonotypes between healthy human individuals. This CDR3 spans 15 amino acids. Trimming shortened V by 4 bases and J by 6 bases, and 16 bases separated the two germline ends. Looked up from germline, CDR1 is SGDLS and CDR2 is YYNGEE. The protocol was immunoSEQ multiplex PCR, while the TCRdb copy is restricted to in-frame clones and leaves out a portion. The data show fewer than 600,000 clones, around three quarters seen once. The chain has TRBV9 and TRBJ1-4, with D possibly matching TRBD1 (6 bases). The sequenced sample was PBMCs. The clonotype originates from a woman aged 40 to 50 in good health. Some clones in this sample may be carry-over from other donors' samples. CDR3 residues: CASSRGQTMYEKLFF. The CDR3 bases are TGTGCCAGCAGCAGAGGACAGACCATGTATGAAAAACTGTTTTTT.